The 29 T cell receptor beta chains reported below all come from one sample, sequenced in a study of breast tumors, draining lymph nodes, adjacent tissues. The lymph nodes were axillary draining lymph nodes from breast cancer patients. In TCRdb, the multiplex PCR reads were re-called with MiXCR into one record per CDR3 protein. Among 150,000 to 200,000 distinct CDR3 sequences, roughly a third were seen once, and the ten largest hold roughly 4.3%. Sequencing was carried out using axillary lymph node tissue. The receptors shown here come from a female donor with breast cancer. Some clones in this sample may be carry-over from other donors' samples.

V is TRBV27 and J is TRBJ2-3; 10 nucleotides agree with TRBD2. Germline CDR1 is MNHEY and CDR2 is SMNVEV (reference sequence). V shed 5 bases and J 4 bases; nucleotides not matched to a gene: 15. There are 18 residues in the CDR3. Written as DNA, the CDR3 is TGTGCCAGCAGTGTAGGCCCCTTTAGCGGGGGGCACCCAGATACGCAGTATTTT. This codes for CASSVGPFSGGHPDTQYF.

Remarks on this clonotype: One end of the junction varies from germline; a read error may be responsible. The chain couples TRBV6-6 to TRBJ1-4; 8 bases agree with TRBD1. Germline V CDR1 and CDR2: MNHNY, SVGAGI (reference sequence). This CDR3 is 20 amino acids long. The CDR3, as DNA: TGTGCCAGCAGTCACTCGAGTAAACAGGGGGATGGTGGTTCTTTCGGAAAACTGTTTTTT. Its translation is CASSHSSKQGDGGSFGKLFF.

This clonotype was counted ten times or more. At one of its ends the junction is not consistent with the germline gene, which may arise from a read error. V is TRBV5-6 and J is TRBJ2-5; D is perhaps TRBD1 or TRBD2 (5 bases each). CDR1 is SGHDT, CDR2 YYEEEE, per germline. The CDR3 runs 12 residues. The CDR3: CASSHKRGAFNF. For the CDR3, the DNA is TGTGCCAGCAGCCATAAACGAGGGGCGTTCAACTTC.

This clonotype has more than one count but fewer than ten. J is TRBJ1-2 and V is TRBV18, with a weak D call TRBD1 (6 bases). The CDR3 contains 15 residues. The germline V gene encodes CDR1 KGHSH and CDR2 LQKENI. Trimming cost V 5 bases and J 4 bases, with 17 bases left between them. In DNA, the CDR3 is TGTGCCAGCTCAATACGGAGAAAGGACAGCTATGGCTACACCTTC. Amino acids: CASSIRRKDSYGYTF.

The chain combines TRBV7-3 with TRBJ1-1, with 11 bases that match TRBD1. The CDR3 consists of 16 residues. The germline CDR1 and CDR2 sequences are SGHTA and FQGTGA. Trimming cost V 5 bases and J 4 bases; bases outside gene matches: 9. This CDR3 is CASSLGQGAGGTEAFF. CDR3 coding DNA: TGTGCCAGCAGCCTCGGACAGGGGGCAGGCGGCACTGAAGCTTTCTTT.

This chain joins TRBV19 and TRBJ2-1; D is possibly TRBD2 (5 bases). CDR3 size: 14 residues. V was trimmed by 5 bases and J by 4 bases, leaving 12 bases between them. Germline CDR1 is LNHDA and CDR2 is SQIVND (reference sequence). CDR3 bases: TGTGCCAGTAGTGTTTCGGGGAGTTACAATGAGCAGTTCTTC. It specifies CASSVSGSYNEQFF.

This clonotype has at least ten counts. This chain connects TRBV18 to TRBJ2-3; 8 bases match TRBD2. CDR3 length equals 14 residues. Germline V gene sequence: CDR1 KGHSH, CDR2 LQKENI. The V and J ends lost 3 bases and 4 bases, in that order; junction bases with no gene match: 3. The CDR3 nucleotides are TGTGCCAGCTCACCGGGACTAGAGGCAGATACGCAGTATTTT. It codes for CASSPGLEADTQYF.

Turning to this clonotype: A much larger clone differs by one base, so this may be a read error. CDR3 amino acids: CASSQTPSGGDTDTRYF. For the CDR3, the DNA is TGTGCCAGCAGCCAAACCCCAAGCGGGGGGGATACAGATACGCGGTATTTT. The rearrangement joins TRBV11-2 to TRBJ2-3; 10 bases match TRBD2. The germline V gene encodes CDR1 SGHAT and CDR2 FQNNGV. The CDR3 extends over 17 amino acids.

Many counts were recorded for this clonotype. DNA of the CDR3: TGTGCCCCCAACCTCGGAAACACCGGGGAGCTGTTTTTT. Translation: CAPNLGNTGELFF. V usage is TRBV7-9 and J usage is TRBJ2-2; D not certain. The ends were cut back, 11 bases at V and 2 bases at J, with 12 bases in the middle. Germline V gene sequence: CDR1 SEHNR, CDR2 FQNEAQ (reference sequence). The CDR3 has 13 amino acids.

This clonotype was seen at least ten times. The chain is built from TRBV6-6 and TRBJ2-1, with D perhaps TRBD2 (5 bases). Deletions cut 4 bases from V and 13 bases from J, with 11 bases between. Germline V gene lookup returns CDR1 MNHNY and CDR2 SVGAGI (reference sequence). The CDR3 is made up of 11 amino acids. CDR3 protein: CASSSLGLQFF. DNA of the CDR3: TGTGCCAGCAGTTCACTAGGCCTCCAGTTCTTC.

V is TRBV11-2 and J is TRBJ1-1; a weak D match, TRBD1 (5 bases). Germline CDR1 is SGHAT and CDR2 is FQNNGV. V was cut by 0 bases and J by 4 bases, with 12 bases left in between. CDR3 length: 15 residues. DNA of the CDR3: TGTGCCAGCAGCTTAGATTTGGGGGTGGGCACTGAAGCTTTCTTT. Protein product: CASSLDLGVGTEAFF.

This clonotype appeared once. This is likely a read error, given that the CDR3 carries no conserved phenylalanine or tryptophan at its end. V usage is TRBV7-3 and J usage is TRBJ2-6; a weak D match, TRBD2 (6 bases). Trimming cost V 5 bases and J 0 bases, with 14 bases left between them. Germline CDR1 is SGHTA and CDR2 is FQGTGA. The CDR3 loop spans 17 amino acids. Here the CDR3 DNA reads TGTGCCAGCAGCCCATTAGCGGACCTCTCTGGGGCCAACGTCCTGACTTCC. Translation gives CASSPLADLSGANVLTS.

This clonotype was seen at least ten times. The chain recombines TRBV14 with TRBJ1-6; D remains ambiguous. Trimming took 2 bases from V and 9 from J, leaving 11 bases between them. Germline V CDR1 and CDR2: SGHDN, FVKESK. The CDR3 spans 14 residues. The CDR3 is CASSQTGLGSPLHF. The DNA for the CDR3 is TGTGCCAGCAGCCAAACGGGGTTAGGTTCACCCCTCCACTTT.

This clonotype was observed at least ten times. The chain combines TRBV6-5 with TRBJ1-2; perhaps TRBD1 as D (6 bases). The CDR3 extends over 15 amino acids. Trimming took 6 bases from V and 4 from J, leaving 18 bases between them. CDR1 MNHEY and CDR2 SVGAGI come from the germline V gene. CDR3 sequence reads: CASSRTGTTIYGYTF. CDR3 sequence (DNA): TGTGCCAGCAGCCGAACCGGGACAACCATCTATGGCTACACCTTC.

The chain links TRBV24-1 to TRBJ1-4; D is unclear. Germline V gene sequence: CDR1 KGHDR, CDR2 SFDVKD. The CDR3 totals 14 residues. The ends were cut back, 11 bases at V and 5 bases at J, with 17 bases in the middle. CDR3 in amino acids: CASSPLRQNEKLFF. DNA for the CDR3: TGTGCCAGCAGCCCCCTGCGGCAGAATGAAAAACTGTTTTTT.

This clonotype was seen many times. V gene TRBV9 combines with J gene TRBJ2-7; TRBD1 aligns across 8 bases. Germline-derived CDR1 and CDR2 are SGDLS and YYNGEE. The V gene end was trimmed by 0 bases and the J gene end by 5 bases; junction bases not matched to a gene: 4. The CDR3 spans 14 residues. The CDR3 spells CASSVGTGIHEQYF. In DNA, the CDR3 is TGTGCCAGCAGCGTAGGGACAGGGATCCACGAGCAGTACTTC.

Of note for this clonotype: The junction departs from germline at one end; a sequencing error may be responsible. The chain employs TRBV11-2 and TRBJ2-7, with D tentatively TRBD2 (6 bases). The CDR3 extends over 12 amino acids. Germline-derived CDR1 and CDR2 are SGHAT and FQNNGV. CDR3 sequence (DNA): TGTGCCAGCAGCTTTAGCGGCTACGCGCAGTACTTC. This sequence encodes CASSFSGYAQYF. Combining the CDR3 with reference TRBV11-2 and TRBJ2-7 gives the whole variable domain EAGVAQSPRYKIIEKRQSVAFWCNPISGHATLYWYQQILGQGPKLLIQFQNNGVVDDSQLPKDRFSAERLKGVDSTLKIQPAKLEDSAVYLCASSFSGYAQYFGPGTRLTVT.

There are many counts of this clonotype. This chain connects TRBV25-1 to TRBJ2-7; D perhaps matches TRBD2 (5 bases). Germline CDR1 MGHDK, CDR2 SYGVNS. Trimming took 6 bases from V and 9 from J, leaving 12 bases between them. The CDR3 has 11 amino acids. The CDR3 DNA is TGTGCCAGCAGCGAGACGGGGAGGCAGTACTTC. This encodes CASSETGRQYF.

The genes are TRBV25-1 and TRBJ1-4; no reliable D call. Trimming shortened V by 4 bases and J by 14 bases, and 20 bases separated the two germline ends. Germline loops: CDR1 MGHDK, CDR2 SYGVNS. The CDR3 is made up of 14 amino acids. CDR3 region: CASSGVGRVFGLFF. The CDR3 DNA sequence: TGTGCCAGCAGTGGGGTCGGACGCGTTTTCGGTCTGTTTTTT. Full variable domain (outside the CDR3, taken from reference TRBV25-1 and TRBJ1-4): EADIYQTPRYLVIGTGKKITLECSQTMGHDKMYWYQQDPGMELHLIHYSYGVNSTEKGDLSSESTVSRIRTEHFPLTLESARPSHTSQYLCASSGVGRVFGLFFGSGTQLSVL.

A note on this clonotype: A much larger clone lies a single base off, so this may be a read error. This chain uses TRBV6-5 with TRBJ2-3; D remains unclear. V was cut by 5 bases and J by 0 bases, with 12 bases left in between. CDR1 and CDR2 from the germline V gene are MNHEY and SVGAGI. The CDR3 extends over 15 amino acids. The CDR3 DNA is TGTGCCAGCAGTCACGACGGTACTAGCACAGATACGCAGTATTTT. Its translation: CASSHDGTSTDTQYF.

The sample holds many counts of this clonotype. The chain uses TRBV5-1 and TRBJ2-1; D is unclear. The V gene lost 5 bases and the J gene lost 7 bases, with 16 bases spanning the gap. The CDR3 has 14 amino acids. Germline CDR1 and CDR2: SGHRS and YFSETQ. CDR3 bases: TGCGCCAGCAGGTCCAAGTACGGGCGAAATGAGCAGTTCTTC. It specifies CASRSKYGRNEQFF. Full variable domain (remainder filled in from reference TRBV5-1 and TRBJ2-1): KAGVTQTPRYLIKTRGQQVTLSCSPISGHRSVSWYQQTPGQGLQFLFEYFSETQRNKGNFPGRFSGRQFSNSRSEMNVSTLELGDSALYLCASRSKYGRNEQFFGPGTRLTVL.

This chain joins TRBV6-1 and TRBJ2-7, with TRBD1 matching over 8 bases. CDR3 length equals 14 residues. V shed 7 bases, J shed 2 bases, and the junction held 7 bases outside the gene matches. The V gene's germline CDR1 is MNHNS and CDR2 SASEGT. The DNA for the CDR3 is TGTGCCAGCAACGGGGACAGGCGAGCCTACGAGCAGTACTTC. Translated: CASNGDRRAYEQYF.

The V gene is TRBV6-5, the J gene TRBJ1-2; D is possibly TRBD1 (5 bases). The germline gives CDR1 MNHEY, CDR2 SVGAGI. Trimming removed 6 bases at V and 3 bases at J, with 14 bases between. The CDR3 spans 14 residues. The CDR3 sequence: CASSSWGADYGYTF. DNA of the CDR3: TGTGCCAGCAGCTCTTGGGGCGCGGACTATGGCTACACCTTC.

About this clonotype: Mismatch with germline at one junction end may stem from a read error. J is TRBJ2-3 and V is TRBV5-1; D unresolved. The CDR3 is 12 residues long. Germline CDR1 SGHRS, CDR2 YFSETQ. The chain's CDR3 is CASRETTDTQYF. CDR3 in DNA: TGTGCCAGCAGAGAAACAACAGATACGCAGTATTTT.

Many counts were recorded for this clonotype. J is TRBJ2-1 and V is TRBV2; D is possibly TRBD2 (5 bases). Trimming removed 7 bases from V and 0 bases from J, with 22 bases in between. This CDR3 region has 18 residues. Germline V gene lookup returns CDR1 SNHLY and CDR2 FYNNEI. The CDR3 nucleotides read TGTGCCAGCATGGTGGTGCGAGCGGAGCAGAGCTCCTACAATGAGCAGTTCTTC. This sequence encodes CASMVVRAEQSSYNEQFF. Filled out from reference TRBV2 and TRBJ2-1, the complete variable domain reads EPEVTQTPSHQVTQMGQEVILRCVPISNHLYFYWYRQILGQKVEFLVSFYNNEISEKSEIFDDQFSVERPDGSNFTLKIRSTKLEDSAMYFCASMVVRAEQSSYNEQFFGPGTRLTVL.

This clonotype came up many times. The V gene is TRBV2, the J gene TRBJ1-2; D ambiguous. The germline V gene encodes CDR1 SNHLY and CDR2 FYNNEI. CDR3 length equals 13 residues. The V end lost 2 bases, the J end lost 8 bases, and 12 bases lay between the germline ends. CDR3 region: CASSEFQVGGYTF. The CDR3 nucleotides read TGTGCCAGCAGTGAATTCCAGGTCGGAGGCTACACCTTC.

The sample holds many counts of this clonotype. V gene TRBV10-3 combines with J gene TRBJ2-7; TRBD2 agrees at 11 bases. CDR1 ENHRY and CDR2 SYGVKD come from the germline V gene. This CDR3 contains 18 residues. Losses at the gene ends were 6 bases for V and 3 bases for J; bases not matched to a gene: 16. The CDR3 bases are TGTGCCATCAGCCCCCTGGGGGCTGGACTAGCGGGCGACTACGAGCAGTACTTC. It specifies CAISPLGAGLAGDYEQYF.

This clonotype appeared many times. V usage is TRBV20-1 and J usage is TRBJ2-7; 8 nucleotides match TRBD1. Looked up from germline, CDR1 is DFQATT and CDR2 is SNEGSKA (reference sequence). V trimming: 3 bases; J trimming: 6 bases; junction bases outside the gene matches: 13. The CDR3 loop spans 15 amino acids. The CDR3 nucleotides read TGCAGTGCTAGGCAATTACAGGGGGGATCCCTCGAGCAGTACTTC. Translation: CSARQLQGGSLEQYF.

This clonotype was detected many times. The rearrangement joins TRBV20-1 to TRBJ2-3; TRBD2 aligns across 7 bases. The junction had 10 bases not matched to a gene; V was cut back by 5 bases and J by 2 bases. The CDR3 runs 15 residues. The V gene's germline CDR1 is DFQATT and CDR2 SNEGSKA (reference sequence). The CDR3 nucleotides are TGCAGTGCTCTAGCGGACTGGGGCCCCACAGATACGCAGTATTTT. This translates into CSALADWGPTDTQYF.